The 15 T cell receptor beta chains below were found in one sample sequenced in a study of T cell responses to AZD1222 COVID-19 vaccine. Here immunoSEQ multiplex PCR was the method, and the copy in TCRdb shows in-frame clones only, minus some. The sample lists some 120,000 clones, roughly nine tenths occurring once. The material sequenced was peripheral blood, taken 28 days after the second AZD1222 dose. The receptors were sampled from an adult who received the AZD1222 COVID-19 vaccine.

The chain carries TRBV29-1 and TRBJ1-1; 9 bases fit TRBD1. Trimming cost V 6 bases and J 6 bases; bases outside gene matches: 11. The CDR3 spans 14 residues. Per germline, CDR1 SQVTM and CDR2 ANQGSEA. CDR3 coding DNA: TGCAGCGTCTCACAGGGGGCGATAGACTCTGAAGCTTTCTTT. Translated: CSVSQGAIDSEAFF.

The CDR3 region is CASSVSQGDDSPLHF. CDR3 in DNA: TGTGCCAGCAGCGTTTCCCAGGGGGACGATTCACCCCTCCACTTT. The chain couples TRBV9 to TRBJ1-6; TRBD1 matches 7 bases. Germline V lookup: CDR1 SGDLS, CDR2 YYNGEE. CDR3 length: 15 residues. The J segment lost 8 bases and the V segment lost 2 bases, leaving 7 bases of the junction unmatched.

This sequence joins TRBV3-1 (or the pseudogene TRBV3-2) and TRBJ2-7, with unresolved D. The CDR3 sequence is 11 residues long. Trimming cost V 0 bases and J 4 bases, with 1 base left between them. Germline V CDR1 and CDR2: LGHDT, YNNKEL (reference sequence). Written as DNA, the CDR3 is TGTGCCAGCAGCCAAGAGTACGAGCAGTACTTC. The encoded protein is CASSQEYEQYF.

The chain carries TRBV9 and TRBJ1-2; TRBD1 matches at 10 bases. Germline CDR1 and CDR2: SGDLS and YYNGEE. After removal of 4 bases from V and 14 bases from J, the junction contained 8 bases not matched to a gene. This CDR3 region has 12 residues. This CDR3 is CASSPPGQGITF. In DNA, the CDR3 is TGTGCCAGCAGCCCCCCGGGACAGGGGATAACCTTC. Together with reference TRBV9 and TRBJ1-2, the CDR3 gives the full variable domain: DSGVTQTPKHLITATGQRVTLRCSPRSGDLSVYWYQQSLDQGLQFLIQYYNGEERAKGNILERFSAQQFPDLHSELNLSSLELGDSALYFCASSPPGQGITFGSGTRLTVV.

J is TRBJ1-2 and V is TRBV18; the D is unclear. Germline V gene lookup returns CDR1 KGHSH and CDR2 LQKENI. Trimming removed 0 bases at V and 4 bases at J, with 9 bases between. This CDR3 has 14 residues. CDR3 amino acids: CASSPPGGPYGYTF. In nucleotides, the CDR3 is TGTGCCAGCTCACCACCGGGCGGACCCTATGGCTACACCTTC.

This clone has a single count. This sequence joins TRBV28 and TRBJ1-5; perhaps TRBD1 as D (6 bases). The CDR3 totals 16 residues. Between the trimmed V and J ends, which lost 4 bases and 7 bases, there was a span of 20 bases. Germline values: CDR1 MDHEN, CDR2 SYDVKM. CDR3 loop: CASSSRRQGSFQPQHF. For the CDR3, the DNA is TGTGCCAGCAGTTCGCGTCGTCAGGGGAGCTTCCAGCCCCAGCATTTT.

The chain couples TRBV2 to TRBJ1-5, with unresolved D. V was pared by 4 bases and J by 3 bases, with 7 bases between. The CDR3 totals 13 residues. The germline CDR1 and CDR2 sequences are SNHLY and FYNNEI. The CDR3 loop is CASSVEINQPQHF. CDR3 in DNA: TGTGCCAGCAGTGTGGAAATCAATCAGCCCCAGCATTTT.

The J gene is TRBJ2-7, the V gene TRBV21-1; TRBD2 is taken as the D call from the table, unchecked against the DNA. TRBV21-1 is deemed a pseudogene. There are 16 residues in the CDR3. The CDR3 DNA follows: TGTGCCAGCAGCCGAAACTCTAGCGGGAGGTGGTACGAGCAGTACTTC. As protein: CASSRNSSGRWYEQYF.

This sequence joins TRBV30 and TRBJ1-1; no clear D. Germline CDR1 and CDR2: GTSNPN and SVGIG (reference sequence). The CDR3 runs to 14 residues. V was pared by 0 bases and J by 0 bases, with 8 bases between. Here the CDR3 DNA reads TGTGCCTGGAGTGTAGGGCAACTGAACACTGAAGCTTTCTTT. This codes for CAWSVGQLNTEAFF.

The chain recombines TRBV7-3 with TRBJ2-7; unclear D gene. CDR3 length: 15 amino acids. Germline V gene sequence: CDR1 SGHTA, CDR2 FQGTGA. The V and J ends lost 5 bases and 5 bases respectively, with 19 bases between them. The CDR3 loop is CASSPNPTVGNEQYF. CDR3 DNA: TGTGCCAGCAGCCCCAATCCCACTGTGGGGAACGAGCAGTACTTC.

The chain is built from TRBV5-1 and TRBJ1-6; TRBD1 is a possible D gene (5 bases). This CDR3 has 16 residues. The V and J ends lost 1 base and 6 bases respectively, with 14 bases between them. CDR1 and CDR2 from the germline V gene are SGHRS and YFSETQ. CDR3 sequence: CASSLTGEGSNSPLHF. Written as DNA, the CDR3 is TGCGCCAGCAGCTTGACGGGGGAGGGGTCTAATTCACCCCTCCACTTT.

The genes are TRBV11-2 and TRBJ2-1, with TRBD1 identical over 12 bases. The J segment lost 8 bases and the V segment lost 5 bases, leaving 10 bases of the junction unmatched. The CDR3 runs 16 residues. Germline values: CDR1 SGHAT, CDR2 FQNNGV. The CDR3 reads CASSPVGGQGAYEQFF. CDR3 DNA sequence: TGTGCCAGCAGCCCCGTTGGGGGACAGGGGGCTTATGAGCAGTTCTTC.

This rearrangement joins TRBV7-9 to TRBJ1-5, with D tentatively TRBD1 (5 bases). CDR1 and CDR2 (germline): SEHNR, FQNEAQ (reference sequence). Trimming left V 4 bases short and J 3 bases short, with 16 bases between. The CDR3 is 16 amino acids. The CDR3 DNA reads TGTGCCAGCAGCTCTGGGGGAGGGGAGCTCAATCAGCCCCAGCATTTT. Protein sequence: CASSSGGGELNQPQHF.

CDR3 protein: CASSKGRETQYF. CDR3 coding DNA: TGTGCCAGCAGCAAAGGGAGAGAGACCCAGTACTTC. This sequence joins TRBV21-1 and TRBJ2-5; the table's D call TRBD2 went unverified against the DNA. TRBV21-1 is reported as a pseudogene. There are 12 residues in the CDR3.

The rearrangement joins TRBV6-5 to TRBJ2-7, with TRBD2 identical over 13 bases. V gave up 6 bases and J gave up 6 bases; unmatched junction bases: 5. Germline V gene sequence: CDR1 MNHEY, CDR2 SVGAGI. The CDR3 is 14 amino acids. CDR3 DNA: TGTGCCAGCAGAGGACTAGCGGGAGTGAGCGAGCAGTACTTC. The encoded protein is CASRGLAGVSEQYF.